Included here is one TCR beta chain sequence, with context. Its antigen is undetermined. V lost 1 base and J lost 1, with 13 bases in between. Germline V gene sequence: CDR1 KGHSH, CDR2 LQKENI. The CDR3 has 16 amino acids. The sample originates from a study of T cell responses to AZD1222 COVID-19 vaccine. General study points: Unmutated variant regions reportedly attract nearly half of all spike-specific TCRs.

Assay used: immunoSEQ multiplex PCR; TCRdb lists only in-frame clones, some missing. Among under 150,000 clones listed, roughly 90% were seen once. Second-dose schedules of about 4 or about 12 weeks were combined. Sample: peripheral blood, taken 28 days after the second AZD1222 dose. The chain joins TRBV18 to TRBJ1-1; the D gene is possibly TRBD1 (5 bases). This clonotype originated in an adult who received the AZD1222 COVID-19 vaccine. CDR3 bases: TGTGCCAGCTCACCACTCTCGGGACGGCGGAACACTGAAGCTTTCTTT. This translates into CASSPLSGRRNTEAFF.